The clone carrying this T cell receptor beta chain has a single count. Its target is unknown. Using immunoSEQ multiplex PCR, the repertoire was profiled, and TCRdb retains in-frame clones only, with some absent. The sample records over 20,000 clones, roughly 82% being singletons. The unexposed donors gave CD4+ T cells in about 2011-2019, prior to COVID-19. The cells were cultured for about ten days before CD4+ T cells were isolated. Cells permitting, SARS-CoV-2 S/N and four cold-coronavirus spikes were tested on unexposed-donor CD4+ T cells. The sample is drawn from a study of CD4 T cells in relation to SARS-CoV-2 and coronaviruses. Study-wide context: After nine to eleven days of antigen culture, PBMC TCR beta CDR3s were sequenced. The restricting HLA molecule for shared crossreactive spike epitopes was mapped. Study-level results: Pre-pandemic and post-infection samples never came from the same donor.

Germline V gives CDR1 SGDLS, CDR2 YYNGEE. CDR3 length: 13 residues. V was trimmed by 4 bases and J by 4 bases, leaving 11 bases between them. This sequence originates from a human donor in good health. The specimen was CD4+ T cells from PBMCs, cultured in vitro. The chain has TRBV9 and TRBJ1-2; no definite D call. CDR3 loop: CASSKSGSYGYTF. The CDR3 DNA follows: TGTGCCAGCAGCAAGTCGGGGAGCTATGGCTACACCTTC.